This entry is about one T cell receptor (beta chain). Its cognate antigen is unknown. The sample belongs to a study of human CD8 memory T cell subsets. Findings and caveats of the study: Only one chain type (the T cell receptor beta chain) was sequenced in this study.

The germline gives CDR1 SGHRS, CDR2 YFSETQ. This CDR3 is built from 16 residues. The CCR7+ PD-1- TIGIT- phenotype marked stem-like memory CD8+ T cells (TSTEM). Total CD8+ T cells came from negative magnetic enrichment. UMI-labeled 5' RACE was the method by which TCR beta libraries were made. As originally analysed: Whichever TCR beta library was examined, it held between roughly 2,800 and 18,000 functional CDR3 beta clonotypes. One entry per CDR3 protein, without DNA, is what TCRdb gives after re-calling the 5' RACE reads. TCRdb's processing, not the authors' own work, is the source of the V and J calls. This table holds some 10,000 distinct CDR3 sequences.

This TCR was sampled from a human donor in good health. The gene calls are TRBV5-1 and TRBJ2-5; TCRdb selects TRBD2, and the lack of DNA leaves this call unchecked. Sequencing was done on a sample of CD8+ stem-like memory T cells (TSCM and TCM) sorted from PBMCs. The subset was: stem-like memory CD8 T cells (TSTEM), CCR7+ PD-1- TIGIT-. This CDR3 is CASSALAGGIQETQYF.